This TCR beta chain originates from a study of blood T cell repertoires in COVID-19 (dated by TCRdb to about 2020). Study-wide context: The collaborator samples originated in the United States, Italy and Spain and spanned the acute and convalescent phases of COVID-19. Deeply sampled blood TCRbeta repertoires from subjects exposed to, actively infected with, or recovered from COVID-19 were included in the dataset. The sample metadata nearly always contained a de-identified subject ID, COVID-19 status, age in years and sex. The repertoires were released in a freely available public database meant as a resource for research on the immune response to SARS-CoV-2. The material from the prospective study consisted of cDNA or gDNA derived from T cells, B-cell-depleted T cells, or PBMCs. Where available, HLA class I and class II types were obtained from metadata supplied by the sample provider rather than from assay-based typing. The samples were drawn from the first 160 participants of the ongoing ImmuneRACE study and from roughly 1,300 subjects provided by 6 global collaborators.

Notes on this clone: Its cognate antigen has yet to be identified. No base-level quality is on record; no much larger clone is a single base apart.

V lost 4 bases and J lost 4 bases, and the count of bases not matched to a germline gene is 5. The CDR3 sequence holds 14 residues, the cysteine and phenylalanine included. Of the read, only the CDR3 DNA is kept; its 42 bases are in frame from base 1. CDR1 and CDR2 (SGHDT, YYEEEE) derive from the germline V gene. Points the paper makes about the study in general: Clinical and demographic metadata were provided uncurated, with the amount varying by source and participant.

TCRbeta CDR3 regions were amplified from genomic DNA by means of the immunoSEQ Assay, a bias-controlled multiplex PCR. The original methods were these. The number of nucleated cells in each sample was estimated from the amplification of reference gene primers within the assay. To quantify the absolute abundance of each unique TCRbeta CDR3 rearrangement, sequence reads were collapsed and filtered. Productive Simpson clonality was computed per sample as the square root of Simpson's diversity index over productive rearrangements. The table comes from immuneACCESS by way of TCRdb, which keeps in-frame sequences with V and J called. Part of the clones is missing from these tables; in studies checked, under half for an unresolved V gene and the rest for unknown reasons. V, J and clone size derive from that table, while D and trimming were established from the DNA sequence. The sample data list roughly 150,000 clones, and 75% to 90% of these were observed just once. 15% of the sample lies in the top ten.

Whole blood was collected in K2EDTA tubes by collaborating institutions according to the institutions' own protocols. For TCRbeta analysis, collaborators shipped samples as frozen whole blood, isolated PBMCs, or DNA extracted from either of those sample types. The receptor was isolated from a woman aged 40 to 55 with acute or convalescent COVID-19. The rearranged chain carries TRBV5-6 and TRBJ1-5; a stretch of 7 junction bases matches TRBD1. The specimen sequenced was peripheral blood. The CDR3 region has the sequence CASSRPGQNQPQHF. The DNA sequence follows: TGTGCCAGCAGCCGTCCGGGACAGAATCAGCCCCAGCATTTT.